Each of the 21 T cell receptor beta chains below was sequenced from the same sample in a study of T-cell reconstitution after alpha-beta-depleted transplantation in children. Whole-study findings and limits: When one year had passed after transplant, most T-cell counts and diversity came from newly produced T cells.

No antigen is known for these receptors. Unique molecular identifiers featured in how the TCRbeta library was prepared. In TCRdb, the PCR reads were re-called with MiXCR into one record per CDR3 protein. The sample has around 270,000 distinct CDR3 sequences, over 7% seen once. Sequences were derived from peripheral blood, sampled 360 days after TCRalphabeta/CD19-depleted stem cell transplant. The origin of the receptors is a female patient aged 2-9 years who had a stem cell transplant for Fanconi anemia, so the T cells may come from the graft donor.

The chain is built from TRBV24-1 and TRBJ2-1; 9 bases agree with TRBD2. The CDR3 covers 19 residues. With V trimmed by 0 bases and J by 5 bases, 13 bases remained unmatched. Germline V gene lookup returns CDR1 KGHDR and CDR2 SFDVKD. The CDR3 region has the DNA TGTGCCACCAGTGATTTGCCGAAAGGGACTAGCTCATCACACAATGAGCAGTTCTTC. This encodes CATSDLPKGTSSSHNEQFF.

This clonotype has only a few counts. The gene calls are TRBV7-9 and TRBJ2-1; no firm D call. V lost 6 bases to trimming and J lost 0 bases, with 12 bases between them. The CDR3 is 15 amino acids. The germline V gene has CDR1 SEHNR and CDR2 FQNEAQ (reference sequence). CDR3 sequence reads: CASSIRASSYNEQFF. CDR3 coding DNA: TGTGCCAGCAGTATAAGGGCTAGCTCCTACAATGAGCAGTTCTTC.

This clonotype was found many times. V gene TRBV28 combines with J gene TRBJ2-3, with 8 bases identical to TRBD2. This CDR3 spans 16 amino acids. V gave up 6 bases and J gave up 2 bases; unmatched junction bases: 10. CDR1 is MDHEN, CDR2 SYDVKM, per germline. The DNA for the CDR3 is TGTGCCAGCAGCCAGAGGCGGGGGGCCAACACAGATACGCAGTATTTT. It is translated as CASSQRRGANTDTQYF.

Many counts were recorded for this clonotype. The chain links TRBV5-6 to TRBJ2-3; D call uncertain. The CDR3 consists of 14 residues. The V gene's germline CDR1 is SGHDT and CDR2 YYEEEE. V lost 0 bases, J lost 2 bases, and 7 bases lay in between. CDR3 residues: CASSLVQDTDTQYF. The CDR3 DNA follows: TGTGCCAGCAGCTTGGTTCAGGACACAGATACGCAGTATTTT.

The chain couples TRBV5-5 to TRBJ1-1, with D possibly TRBD1 on 5 matching bases. Per the germline V gene, CDR1 is SGHKS and CDR2 is YYEKEE (reference sequence). This CDR3 contains 15 residues. With 3 bases removed from V and 0 bases from J, the gap between germline ends came to 12 bases. The CDR3 DNA follows: TGTGCCAGCAGCTCCAGGGTCGCCATGAACACTGAAGCTTTCTTT. This codes for CASSSRVAMNTEAFF.

This clonotype has at least ten counts. This chain connects TRBV10-3 to TRBJ2-5; D gene ambiguous. Between the trimmed V and J ends, which lost 3 bases and 5 bases, there was a span of 10 bases. The CDR3 length is 13 residues. In germline, CDR1 is ENHRY, CDR2 SYGVKD. As DNA, the CDR3 is TGTGCCATCAGTGACCCGGTCGGGGAGACCCAGTACTTC. This translates into CAISDPVGETQYF.

This clonotype came up a few times. This chain's CDR3 is CSATRTDNNQPQHF. The CDR3 DNA sequence: TGCAGTGCAACCAGGACGGACAACAATCAGCCCCAGCATTTT. V usage is TRBV20-1 and J usage is TRBJ1-5; D is perhaps TRBD1 (5 bases). With 6 bases removed from V and 3 bases from J, the gap between germline ends came to 15 bases. The CDR3 extends over 14 amino acids. Germline CDR1 reads DFQATT; CDR2 reads SNEGSKA (reference sequence).

This clonotype was observed a few times. The chain carries TRBV7-2 and TRBJ2-5; 12 positions match TRBD2. Germline assignment: CDR1 SGHTA and CDR2 FQGNSA. Trimming at V came to 3 bases and at J to 4 bases, leaving 9 bases not matched to a gene. This CDR3 comprises 17 residues. CDR3 bases: TGTGCCAGCAGCTTTGGGCTAGCGGGAGGGCCGGGAGAGACCCAGTACTTC. Translated: CASSFGLAGGPGETQYF.

There are a few counts of this clonotype. V usage is TRBV7-3 and J usage is TRBJ2-1, with 8 bases fitting TRBD2. CDR1 is SGHTA and CDR2 is FQGTGA in the germline V gene. There are 14 residues in the CDR3. V was clipped by 3 bases and J by 7 bases; unmatched bases: 5. CDR3 protein: CASSFSGGGNEQFF. For the CDR3, the DNA is TGTGCCAGCAGCTTCAGCGGGGGCGGGAATGAGCAGTTCTTC.

The chain joins TRBV3-1 to TRBJ2-3; weak D call: TRBD2 (6 bases). Trimming took 2 bases from V and 0 from J, leaving 6 bases between them. This CDR3 spans 14 amino acids. In germline, CDR1 is LGHDT, CDR2 YNNKEL (reference sequence). The CDR3 DNA sequence: TGTGCCAGCAGCCAACGGGGGAGCACAGATACGCAGTATTTT. Amino acid sequence: CASSQRGSTDTQYF.

This clonotype came up many times. The chain recombines TRBV29-1 with TRBJ1-1; TRBD1 matches 7 bases. Trimming removed 4 bases from V and 5 bases from J; junction bases left unmatched: 13. The germline V gene has CDR1 SQVTM and CDR2 ANQGSEA. The CDR3 is 15 amino acids. This CDR3 reads CSVAHSTWDSTEAFF. CDR3 bases: TGCAGCGTTGCCCACTCTACGTGGGACAGTACTGAAGCTTTCTTT.

A few counts support this clonotype. This chain links TRBV5-1 with TRBJ1-2; D not certain. This CDR3 contains 12 residues. Germline-derived CDR1 and CDR2 are SGHRS and YFSETQ. With 1 base removed from V and 6 bases from J, the gap between germline ends came to 7 bases. The CDR3 DNA sequence: TGCGCCAGCAGCTTGAACGTAGATGGCTACACCTTC. As protein: CASSLNVDGYTF.

This clonotype has just a few counts. The gene calls are TRBV6-5 and TRBJ1-6; 9 positions match TRBD1. Trimming at V came to 0 bases and at J to 9 bases, leaving 9 bases not matched to a gene. The CDR3 is made up of 17 amino acids. Looked up from germline, CDR1 is MNHEY and CDR2 is SVGAGI. CDR3 coding DNA: TGTGCCAGCAGTTACTCATTAGGTGGGACAGGGCGTTCACCCCTCCACTTT. It specifies CASSYSLGGTGRSPLHF.

This clonotype has at least ten counts. The V gene is TRBV27, the J gene TRBJ2-1, with D possibly being TRBD2 (5 bases). Germline CDR1 reads MNHEY; CDR2 reads SMNVEV (reference sequence). Trimming stripped 7 bases from V and 7 bases from J, with 14 bases between. The CDR3 loop spans 13 amino acids. Here the CDR3 reads CASTHTLENEQFF. The CDR3 DNA is TGTGCCAGCACCCATACACTAGAAAATGAGCAGTTCTTC.

This rearrangement joins TRBV20-1 to TRBJ2-3; TRBD2 agrees at 10 bases. This CDR3 has 15 residues. The J segment lost 5 bases and the V segment lost 4 bases, leaving 9 bases of the junction unmatched. Per the germline V gene, CDR1 is DFQATT and CDR2 is SNEGSKA (reference sequence). DNA of the CDR3: TGCAGTGCTACTCTCGGACTAGCGGTACAAGATACGCAGTATTTT. Residues: CSATLGLAVQDTQYF.

This clonotype was counted ten times or more. The rearrangement joins TRBV12-3 or TRBV12-4 to TRBJ1-5, with D hard to call. The CDR3 is 12 amino acids. V was cut by 3 bases and J by 5 bases, with 5 bases left in between. The chain's CDR3 is CASSFLDQPQHF. For the CDR3, the DNA is TGTGCCAGCAGTTTTTTGGATCAGCCCCAGCATTTT.

With regard to this clonotype: This may arise from a read error, as a much more abundant clone is one base away. The chain has TRBV11-2 and TRBJ1-4, with D possibly being TRBD1 (5 bases). Trimming removed 2 bases from V and 0 bases from J, with 7 bases in between. From germline, CDR1 is SGHAT and CDR2 FQNNGV. The length of the CDR3 is 15 residues. The CDR3 sequence is CASSLWGATNEKLFF. CDR3 bases: TGTGCCAGCAGCTTATGGGGGGCAACTAATGAAAAACTGTTTTTT.

This clonotype was observed at least ten times. The CDR3 protein is CSVEGQRKQEAFF. CDR3 DNA sequence: TGCAGCGTTGAAGGTCAGAGGAAGCAGGAAGCTTTCTTT. The chain joins TRBV29-1 to TRBJ1-1, with no clear D. This CDR3 spans 13 amino acids. V was trimmed by 1 base and J by 8 bases, leaving 14 bases between them. Germline CDR1 SQVTM, CDR2 ANQGSEA.

The chain combines TRBV6-2 or TRBV6-3 with TRBJ2-1; the D gene could be TRBD1 or TRBD2 (5 bases each). Germline V gene data show CDR1 as MNHEY and CDR2 as SVGEGT. Trimming cost V 5 bases and J 4 bases, with 30 bases left between them. The CDR3 contains 20 residues. CDR3 protein: CASSPPRQYGAPRGYNEQFF. CDR3 coding DNA: TGTGCCAGCAGTCCGCCAAGACAGTACGGGGCACCTCGTGGGTACAATGAGCAGTTCTTC.

This clonotype was picked up a small number of times. CDR3 DNA: TGCAGTGCCCGGCGGGGGATCTACGAGCAGTACTTC. This gives the protein CSARRGIYEQYF. The chain links TRBV20-1 to TRBJ2-7; 7 nucleotides line up with TRBD2. Germline CDR1 is DFQATT and CDR2 is SNEGSKA (reference sequence). The CDR3 is made up of 12 amino acids. Germline trimming cut 6 bases from V and 3 bases from J; bases unmatched to any gene: 5.

V usage is TRBV10-1 and J usage is TRBJ2-2; 7 nucleotides match TRBD1. The CDR3 spans 15 residues. With V trimmed by 3 bases and J by 4 bases, 5 bases remained unmatched. Germline V gene sequence: CDR1 WNHNN, CDR2 SYGVQD (reference sequence). CDR3: CASSDPRGSTGELFF. The CDR3 coding sequence is TGCGCCAGCAGTGATCCCAGGGGGTCCACCGGGGAGCTGTTTTTT.